The entry below gives a single T cell receptor beta chain sequence along with its context. Repertoires were generated with immunoSEQ multiplex PCR, while TCRdb's copy carries only in-frame clones and drops some. Seen here are about 680,000 clones, 90% to 95% observed once, and the top ten hold approximately 22%. V lost 7 bases and J lost 3; bases outside the gene matches: 17. Germline V lookup: CDR1 SGHAT, CDR2 FQNNGV. The CDR3 spans 17 residues. These data originate in a study of shared clonotypes between healthy human individuals. CD45RO-negative, CCR7-selected cells formed the naive CD8 fraction, which excluded terminally differentiated effector memory CD45RA+ cells.

The clonotype comes from a man aged 30-40 years in good health. J is TRBJ2-7 and V is TRBV11-2; TRBD2 matches 8 bases. Sequenced: naive CD8+ T cells sorted from blood. CDR3 bases: TGTGCCAGCACCTCCGGGGTGAGCGGGAGAAGAAGCTACGAGCAGTACTTC. Translated, it gives CASTSGVSGRRSYEQYF. Looking up the rest from reference TRBV11-2 and TRBJ2-7 gives the full variable domain: EAGVAQSPRYKIIEKRQSVAFWCNPISGHATLYWYQQILGQGPKLLIQFQNNGVVDDSQLPKDRFSAERLKGVDSTLKIQPAKLEDSAVYLCASTSGVSGRRSYEQYFGPGTRLTVT.